The entry below gives a single T cell receptor beta chain sequence along with its context. Antigen: not known. The record originates from a study of T cell responses to AZD1222 COVID-19 vaccine. Findings and limits, study-wide: Repertoire samples came only from after the peak T cell response.

Profiling relied on immunoSEQ multiplex PCR, and the TCRdb table lists in-frame clones only, not all of them. The profile shows 60,000 to 65,000 clones, about 70% of them singletons. Germline V gene lookup returns CDR1 MNHEY and CDR2 SVGAGI. CDR3 length equals 16 residues. V was cut by 0 bases and J by 3 bases, with 15 bases left in between. The material was peripheral blood, obtained on day 0 of AZD1222 vaccination. The V gene is TRBV6-5, the J gene TRBJ2-7; tentatively, D is TRBD1 (8 bases). The receptor was derived from an adult in good health. The CDR3 spells CASSYSWTGRGYEQYF. The CDR3 DNA follows: TGTGCCAGCAGTTACTCCTGGACAGGGAGGGGCTACGAGCAGTACTTC.